The clone carrying this TCR beta chain showed up just a few times. V lost 5 bases and J lost 0, with 14 bases in between. The CDR3 consists of 16 residues. The germline V gene has CDR1 MDHEN and CDR2 SYDVKM. These data are taken from a study of blood T cells in healthy people across ages. Primed by a sample-barcoded 5' primer and a J-beta primer mix, a second PCR proceeded for roughly 7 to 11 cycles. One entry per CDR3 protein, called by TCRdb with MiXCR from the 5' RACE reads. The table has about 2 million distinct CDR3 sequences, around half seen once; the top ten hold over 2%. The chain couples TRBV28 to TRBJ2-1, with a weak D call TRBD1 (7 bases). The sequenced sample was blood. This sequence was found in a woman between 35 and 50 years old in good health. The CDR3 reads CASSGRQGLSYNEQFF. The CDR3 DNA reads TGTGCCAGCAGTGGTCGACAGGGACTCTCCTACAATGAGCAGTTCTTC.